This record covers a single TCR beta chain. Its antigen has not been determined. Nothing much larger sits one base from this clone, and base qualities are not available. The data were obtained in a study of cytomegalovirus exposure and HLA in healthy donors (dated by TCRdb to between 2016 and 2019). Some background on the complete study: In an earlier analysis of around 540 of the donors, approximately 300 Gb of sequence data and about 110 million unique TCR beta sequences from about 180 million T cells were reported. An early release that covered about 600 HLA-typed donors contained about 300 gigabases of sequencing data and 80 million or so unique TCR sequences. The genetic ancestry cluster associated with self-reported Caucasian donors included around 76% of the roughly 400 genotyped donors. The study aimed to test whether cataloging public T cell receptors could reveal signatures of past pathogen exposure. The study used immunosequencing to profile the T cell repertoires of approximately 690 subjects and linked those repertoires to cytomegalovirus serostatus. Along with the approximately 700-subject first cohort, a separate validation cohort of over a hundred different subjects was used. To predict cytomegalovirus infection status, the study combined high-throughput TCR immunosequencing, statistical association of individual TCRs with disease status, and machine learning. In a later analysis, previously published TCR beta repertoires from 666 donors were re-analyzed and high-resolution HLA genotyping was added so that TCR occurrence patterns could be studied. The later analysis used no new phenotypic data to find candidate immune exposures, relying instead on TCR beta sequences and their occurrence across donors. To decide whether each TCR beta V gene segment behaved as functional or pseudogenic, an earlier analysis of 587 of the donors relied on high-throughput TCR beta sequencing. Donor age, sex, ethnicity and CMV serostatus were collected together with the repertoire data. Genome-wide SNP genotypes for about 65% of the 666 donors were used in a later genetic analysis, which treated that subset as a discovery cohort. All discovery cohort repertoires had been generated using a single sequencing platform. Both class I and class II loci were covered by HLA typing, at four-digit resolution. Typing coverage varied by locus: about 620-630 donors for A, B, C, DRB1 and DQB1; roughly 520 for DQA1; more than 600 for DPA1; more than 450 for DPB1. Several DR-DQ haplotypes were handled as single units for association and clustering because linkage in the cohort was strong. Across approximately 420 genotyped donors of the cohort, an average of 235,054 unique TCR beta nucleotide sequences per donor were sequenced, and roughly 17% of those sequences were non-productive. Here is what the overall study found, with its caveats: A cluster of highly shared sequence variants was judged likely to be a technical artifact of the sequencing pipeline. The authors suggested that the approach could potentially be extended to other disease states and immunological phenotypes. In vitro tests confirmed that a few of the cytomegalovirus-associated TCR beta chains recognize cytomegalovirus antigens. Strong co-occurrence of HLA alleles, especially DR and DQ, made assigning TCR associations to individual alleles difficult. A later analysis reported that several top co-occurrence clusters appeared linked to parvovirus B19, influenza, CMV and Epstein-Barr virus. A later analysis associated 16,951 TCR beta sequences with specific HLA alleles at a false discovery rate of 0.05. V-gene and J-gene trimming of TCR beta chains was associated with a missense DCLRE1C variant in a later genetic analysis, and the association was replicated in an independent cohort. The 87-base-pair reads could not distinguish some IMGT-functional V segments, including TRBV6-2 and TRBV6-3, so those segments were excluded. While some public TCRs were present in many individuals, most TCR sequences turned up only very rarely across donors. A later analysis found that HLA-associated TCR beta chains were more clonally expanded and had lower generation probabilities than equally common non-associated chains. Linkage disequilibrium might explain the correlated functional status among segregating V segments, but an unknown experimental factor could not be ruled out. The presence/absence analyses assumed that sequencing depth was roughly uniform across donors, and that assumption may not be true. In a later analysis, most CMV-associated TCR beta chains were found to appear HLA-restricted, with HLA associations seemingly driven largely by CMV exposure. The only immune exposure information available for the cohort was CMV serostatus. This cohort had only TCR beta chains sequenced, and the lack of alpha or paired-chain data limited which features could be detected. In a later genetic analysis, fewer N-insertions in productive TCRs were reported among donors in an Asian-associated ancestry cluster than the approximately 630-donor mean. Because counts were too low, seventeen rarely observed V segments, including chromosome 9 orphons, were excluded from the earlier analysis of some 540 of the donors. A further reported finding was that TCR beta sequences accurately predicted the HLA-A and HLA-B alleles for most subjects in the first cohort. A total of some 180 TCR beta chains were listed by the study as associated with cytomegalovirus. In a later analysis, TCR association rates were found to vary across HLA loci, with the most associated TCRs seen for DRB1 alleles and the fewest for HLA-C alleles. The classifier was reported to diagnose cytomegalovirus status with high specificity and sensitivity in both the original and validation cohorts. HLA typing was unavailable for some donors at each locus, so association tests used only the typed subset. An earlier analysis of around 540 of the donors showed that most TCR beta V segments appeared in productive rearrangements either about 90% or about 30% of the time, which broadly matched IMGT annotations.

The cohort consisted of hundreds of healthy bone marrow donors. At the time of sampling, all cohort members were nominally healthy, though unrecorded immune exposures were likely present. The donor was CMV seronegative and belonged to the group of roughly 330 seronegative cohort members. A peripheral blood sample was collected from each donor, and TCR beta sequencing was performed on peripheral blood mononuclear cells. The Qiagen DNeasy Blood Extraction Kit was used to extract genomic DNA from the blood cell samples. Library generation was performed with the immunoSEQ multiplex PCR assay. For the multiplex PCR, a mixture combining 60 forward primers for TCR Vbeta segments and 13 reverse primers for TCR Jbeta segments was used. The CDR3 region of rearranged TCR beta genes was amplified from genomic DNA by a multiplex PCR assay. The Illumina HiSeq System was used to sequence the amplified TCR beta libraries as 87-base-pair reads. Regarding the original processing steps: In a later analysis, 80 million or so unique TCR beta chains were counted across the 500 to 700 repertoires, and roughly 11 million of these chains were shared by at least two donors. Raw reads were error-corrected and collapsed into unique sequences by a nearest-neighbor algorithm in which closely related sequences were merged to remove PCR and sequencing errors. Alignment of CDR3 sequences to IMGT reference sequences was used to assign V, D and J gene segments. Each retained sequence needed at least a six-nucleotide match to both a V gene segment and a J gene segment. Rearrangements were classified as productive when the CDR3 lacked stop codons and remained in frame with V and J, and all other rearrangements were classified as non-productive. CDR3 was defined by IMGT convention, running from the second conserved V-encoded cysteine to the conserved J-encoded phenylalanine. The earlier analysis of 500 to 650 of the donors excluded any sequence lacking an unambiguous match to a single V gene segment. An earlier analysis of fewer than 650 of the donors classified V segments as functional when productive rearrangements were above 56.7% and as segregating when the standard deviation between donors was above 5%. A statistical classification framework was built for diagnosing cytomegalovirus status from the catalog of TCR beta chain sequences. In a later analysis, TCR nucleotide sequences were compared against IMGT/GENE-DB human TR gene sequences so that V and J genes could be assigned. A later analysis assigned CDR3 sequences and most-parsimonious VDJ recombination scenarios with the TCRdist pipeline. In a later analysis, each TCR beta chain was defined by its CDR3 amino acid sequence together with its V-gene family, and reads without a unique V-gene family were excluded. A later analysis removed nearly 600 highly shared, low-generation-probability nucleotide sequences to deal with suspected cross-contamination and a sequencing artifact. In a later analysis, a clonal expansion index was calculated for each public chain from normalized within-repertoire ranks of inferred template counts. A later analysis computed generation probabilities with a VDJ recombination model fitted to out-of-frame rearrangements, and checked the results against IGoR. In a later analysis, TCR-TCR, TCR-HLA and TCR-CMV co-occurrence was scored with hypergeometric tests, and a repertoire-size bias correction was applied to TCR pairs. A later analysis estimated false discovery rates by permuting HLA or CMV assignments 20 times. In a later analysis, co-occurring TCRs were grouped using DBSCAN, with TCRdist sequence similarity added in when clustering inside HLA-allele-positive subsets. Co-occurrence clustering excluded repertoires with fewer than 30,000 or more than 120,000 public chains, plus five with anomalous nucleotide sharing. TCRdb took over this immuneACCESS table, retaining in-frame rearrangements with V and J assigned. Such tables are incomplete; in checked studies, under half of the missing clones stem from an unresolved V gene, and the remainder is unexplained. The DNA gave D and trimming, while V, J and clone size come from that table. The sample table contains 100,000 or so clones; only one count was recorded for 60% to 75% of them. 1.5% to 2% of the sample lies in the top ten.

Trimming removed 1 base from V and 5 bases from J, leaving 11 bases between the germline ends. CDR1 and CDR2 are drawn from the germline V gene: MGHRA, YSYEKL. The CDR3 holds 14 amino acids from the cysteine to the phenylalanine. The read is trimmed to its CDR3 DNA, 42 bases read in frame from base 1. The sequence links TRBV4-1 to TRBJ2-5; the D region possibly corresponds to TRBD2 (6 bases align). The sequence derives from a woman aged 40 to 50 in good health and CMV-seronegative. Source material: PBMCs. The sequenced DNA: TGCGCCAGCAGCCAAGGCGGGACCGGGGAGACCCAGTACTTC. Translated, it gives CASSQGGTGETQYF.